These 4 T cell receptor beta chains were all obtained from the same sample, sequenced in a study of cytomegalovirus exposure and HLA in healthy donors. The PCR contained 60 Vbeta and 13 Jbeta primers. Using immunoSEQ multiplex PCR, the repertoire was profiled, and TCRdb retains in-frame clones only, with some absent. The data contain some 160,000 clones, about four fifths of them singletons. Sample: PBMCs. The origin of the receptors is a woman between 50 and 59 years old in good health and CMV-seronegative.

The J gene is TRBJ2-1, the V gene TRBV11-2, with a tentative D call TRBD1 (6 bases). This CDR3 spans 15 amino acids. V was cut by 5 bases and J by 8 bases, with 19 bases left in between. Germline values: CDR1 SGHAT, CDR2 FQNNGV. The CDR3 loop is CASSPGTSPTDEQFF. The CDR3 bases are TGTGCCAGCAGCCCCGGGACATCTCCAACCGATGAGCAGTTCTTC.

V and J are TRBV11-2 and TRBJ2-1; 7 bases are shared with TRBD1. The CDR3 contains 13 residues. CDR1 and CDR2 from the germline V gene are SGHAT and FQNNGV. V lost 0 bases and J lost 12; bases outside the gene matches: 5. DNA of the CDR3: TGTGCCAGCAGCTTAGAAGTCAGGGGGAGGCAGTTCTTC. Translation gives CASSLEVRGRQFF.

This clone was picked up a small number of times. The CDR3 DNA follows: TGCGCCAGCAGCTTTCCGGGCACCGGGGAGCTGTTTTTT. It codes for CASSFPGTGELFF. The chain employs TRBV5-1 and TRBJ2-2; D remains ambiguous. This CDR3 spans 13 amino acids. V lost 2 bases and J 4 bases, leaving 6 bases between the germline ends. Germline V gives CDR1 SGHRS, CDR2 YFSETQ. The entire variable domain, with the rest obtained from reference TRBV5-1 and TRBJ2-2, is as follows: KAGVTQTPRYLIKTRGQQVTLSCSPISGHRSVSWYQQTPGQGLQFLFEYFSETQRNKGNFPGRFSGRQFSNSRSEMNVSTLELGDSALYLCASSFPGTGELFFGEGSRLTVL.

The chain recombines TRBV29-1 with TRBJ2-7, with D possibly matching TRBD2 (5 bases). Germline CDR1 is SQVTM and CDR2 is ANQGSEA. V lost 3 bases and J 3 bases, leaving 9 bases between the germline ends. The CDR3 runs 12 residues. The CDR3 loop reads CSVDSGSYEQYF. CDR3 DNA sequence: TGCAGCGTTGACAGCGGCAGCTACGAGCAGTACTTC.